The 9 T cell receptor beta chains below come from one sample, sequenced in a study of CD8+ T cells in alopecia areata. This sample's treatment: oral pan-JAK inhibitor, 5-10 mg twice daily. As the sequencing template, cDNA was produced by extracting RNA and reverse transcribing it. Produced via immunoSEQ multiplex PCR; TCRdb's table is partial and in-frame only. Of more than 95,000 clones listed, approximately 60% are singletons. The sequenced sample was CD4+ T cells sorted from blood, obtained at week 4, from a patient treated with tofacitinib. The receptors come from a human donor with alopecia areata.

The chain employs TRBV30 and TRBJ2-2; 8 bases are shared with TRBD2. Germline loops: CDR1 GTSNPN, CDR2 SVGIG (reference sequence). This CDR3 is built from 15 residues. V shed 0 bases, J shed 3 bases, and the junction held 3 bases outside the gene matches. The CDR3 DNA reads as TGTGCCTGGAGTGTCGGGAGGGCGGACACCGGGGAGCTGTTTTTT. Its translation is CAWSVGRADTGELFF.

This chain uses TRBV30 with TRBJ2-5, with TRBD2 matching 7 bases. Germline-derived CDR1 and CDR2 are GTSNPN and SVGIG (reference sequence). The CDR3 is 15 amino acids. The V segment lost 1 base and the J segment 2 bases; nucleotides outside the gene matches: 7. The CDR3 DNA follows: TGTGCCTGGAGTGAAGGGACTACGCAACAAGAGACCCAGTACTTC. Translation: CAWSEGTTQQETQYF.

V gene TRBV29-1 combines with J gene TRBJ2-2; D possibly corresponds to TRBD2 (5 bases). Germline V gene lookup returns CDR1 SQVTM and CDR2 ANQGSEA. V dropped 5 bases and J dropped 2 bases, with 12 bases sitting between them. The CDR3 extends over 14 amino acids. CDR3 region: CSVRSGINTGELFF. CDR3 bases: TGCAGCGTTAGGTCGGGGATCAACACCGGGGAGCTGTTTTTT.

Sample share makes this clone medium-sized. The CDR3 loop is CASSSQEAGSFNEQFF. The CDR3 DNA reads as TGTGCCAGCAGCTCGCAGGAAGCGGGGTCGTTCAATGAGCAGTTCTTC. V is TRBV5-4 and J is TRBJ2-1, with TRBD2 matching over 7 bases. V gave up 3 bases and J gave up 6 bases; unmatched junction bases: 12. The CDR3 is made up of 16 amino acids. CDR1 and CDR2 from the germline V gene are SGHNT and YYREEE (reference sequence).

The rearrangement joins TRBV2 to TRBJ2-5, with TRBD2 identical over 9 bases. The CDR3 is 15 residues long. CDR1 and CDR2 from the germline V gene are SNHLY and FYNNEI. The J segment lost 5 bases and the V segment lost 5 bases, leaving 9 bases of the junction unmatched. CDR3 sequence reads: CASSTISGSGETQYF. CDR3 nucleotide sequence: TGTGCCAGCAGTACAATTAGCGGGAGCGGGGAGACCCAGTACTTC.

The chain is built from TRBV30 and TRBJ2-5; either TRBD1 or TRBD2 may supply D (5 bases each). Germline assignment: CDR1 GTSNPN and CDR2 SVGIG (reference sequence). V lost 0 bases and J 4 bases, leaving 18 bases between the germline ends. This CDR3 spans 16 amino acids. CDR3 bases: TGTGCCTGGAGTGTACAAGTTATTCGTGGGGGAGAGACCCAGTACTTC. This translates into CAWSVQVIRGGETQYF.

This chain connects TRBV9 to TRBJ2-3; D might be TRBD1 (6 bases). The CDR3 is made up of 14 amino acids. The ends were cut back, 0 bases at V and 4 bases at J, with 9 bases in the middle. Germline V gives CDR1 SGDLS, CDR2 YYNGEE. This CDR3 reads CASSVVQGSDTQYF. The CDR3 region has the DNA TGTGCCAGCAGCGTAGTACAGGGATCAGATACGCAGTATTTT.

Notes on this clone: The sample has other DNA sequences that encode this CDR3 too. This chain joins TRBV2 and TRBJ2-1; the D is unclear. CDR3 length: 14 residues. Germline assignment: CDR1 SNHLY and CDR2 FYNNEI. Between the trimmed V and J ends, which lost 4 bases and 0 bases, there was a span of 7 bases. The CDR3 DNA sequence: TGTGCCAGCAGTGTAGCCTCCTCCTACAATGAGCAGTTCTTC. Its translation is CASSVASSYNEQFF.

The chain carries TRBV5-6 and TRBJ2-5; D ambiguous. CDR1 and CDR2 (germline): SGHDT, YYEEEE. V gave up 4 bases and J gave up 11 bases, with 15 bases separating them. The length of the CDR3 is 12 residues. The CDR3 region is CASSSTTKEQYF. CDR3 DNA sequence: TGTGCCAGCAGCAGCACCACGAAGGAGCAGTACTTC.